This T cell receptor beta chain was observed in a study of preoperative IRX-2 immunotherapy in early breast cancer (dated by TCRdb to between 2018 and 2021). Preparation of the library involved the immunoSEQ multiplex PCR assay. TCRdb obtained this table from immuneACCESS and retained in-frame rearrangements with V and J assigned. These tables miss some clones; where compared with another copy, unresolved V genes account for less than half of the shortfall, and the remainder is unexplained. This sample gives about 19,000 clones in total; about 85% of them show up just once. The ten largest clonotypes hold approximately 1.1% of the sample. As to this clone: This receptor's antigen is unknown. No base qualities exist here, and no much larger clone lies one base off it.

The label giving this sample's treatment or condition can be read as: preoperative locoregional IRX-2 cytokine immunotherapy. The samples were obtained from a phase Ib study in which preoperative, locoregional IRX-2 cytokine immunotherapy intended to prime immune responses was tested. Before surgery, IRX-2 was given to the donors, who were patients with early-stage breast cancer. CDR1 and CDR2 (KGHSH, LQKENI) derive from the germline V gene. The V and J ends are trimmed by 6 bases and 3 bases, leaving 11 bases between them. The CDR3 sequence holds 14 residues, the cysteine and phenylalanine included. The sequence is cut down to CDR3 DNA, 42 bases in frame from base 1.

Recombination linked TRBV18 to TRBJ2-2; tentative D gene TRBD1, with 5 bases matching. This receptor was taken from a human donor with breast cancer. Source: lymph node tissue, taken after IRX-2 immunotherapy. The CDR3: CASSQGVHTGELFF. The sequence in DNA is TGTGCCAGCTCTCAAGGGGTGCACACCGGGGAGCTGTTTTTT.